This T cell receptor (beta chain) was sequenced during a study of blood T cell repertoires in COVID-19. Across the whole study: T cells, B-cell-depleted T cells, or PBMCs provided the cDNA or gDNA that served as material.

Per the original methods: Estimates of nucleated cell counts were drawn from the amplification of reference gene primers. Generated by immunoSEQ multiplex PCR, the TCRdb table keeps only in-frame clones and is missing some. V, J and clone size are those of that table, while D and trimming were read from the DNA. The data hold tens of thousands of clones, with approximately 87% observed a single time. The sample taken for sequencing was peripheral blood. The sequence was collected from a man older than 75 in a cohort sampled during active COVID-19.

The CDR3 here is CATSRKTGQGAPLHF. The CDR3 region has the DNA TGTGCCACCAGCAGAAAGACGGGACAGGGTGCACCCCTCCACTTT. The chain has TRBV15 and TRBJ1-6; 9 bases match TRBD1. V lost 2 bases, J lost 11 bases, and 7 bases stayed unmatched. Germline V gene data show CDR1 as LNHNV and CDR2 as YYDKDF (reference sequence). This CDR3 has 15 residues.